In this sample, the clone carrying this T cell receptor (beta chain) turned up a few times. This sample stems from a study of shared clonotypes between healthy human individuals. Study-wide context: Donor composition was a couple of women and a few men, aged 18 to 49.

Among the unsorted PBMC samples, replicate PCRs used around 300 ng DNA, about 30,000 T cell genomes. Produced via immunoSEQ multiplex PCR; TCRdb's table is partial and in-frame only. The sample carries 450,000 to 500,000 clones, more than 65% recorded once. Donors, healthy HIV-negative adults, lacked recent acute infections or vaccinations. Germline loops: CDR1 LGHNT, CDR2 FRNRAP. The CDR3 is 14 amino acids. The V and J ends lost 6 bases and 0 bases respectively, with 9 bases between them. The sequencing input was PBMCs. The J gene is TRBJ1-5, the V gene TRBV12-5; D remains ambiguous. The TCR sequence derives from a woman aged 40 to 55 in good health. Some clones in this sample may be carry-over from other donors' samples. CDR3 sequence (DNA): TGTGCTAGTGGCACCGGGCATAGCAATCAGCCCCAGCATTTT. As protein: CASGTGHSNQPQHF.